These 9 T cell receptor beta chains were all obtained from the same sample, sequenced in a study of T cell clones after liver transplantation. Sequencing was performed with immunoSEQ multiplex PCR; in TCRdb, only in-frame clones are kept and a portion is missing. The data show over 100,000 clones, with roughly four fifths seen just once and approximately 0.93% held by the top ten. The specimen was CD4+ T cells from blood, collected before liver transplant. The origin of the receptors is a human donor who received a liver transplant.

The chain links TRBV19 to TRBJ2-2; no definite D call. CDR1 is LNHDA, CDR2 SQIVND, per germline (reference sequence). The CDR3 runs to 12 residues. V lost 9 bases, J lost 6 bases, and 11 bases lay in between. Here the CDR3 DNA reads TGTGCCAGCAAGACAACGCCCGGGGAGCTGTTTTTT. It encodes CASKTTPGELFF.

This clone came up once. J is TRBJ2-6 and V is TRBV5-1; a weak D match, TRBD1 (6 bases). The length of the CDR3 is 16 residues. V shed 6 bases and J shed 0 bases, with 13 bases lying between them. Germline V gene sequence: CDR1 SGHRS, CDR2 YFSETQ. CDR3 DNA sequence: TGCGCCAGCATAAAGGGGGATTCCTCTGGGGCCAACGTCCTGACTTTC. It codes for CASIKGDSSGANVLTF.

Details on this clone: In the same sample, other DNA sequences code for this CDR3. Written as DNA, the CDR3 is TGCGCCAGCAGCTTACATAATGAGCAGTTCTTC. Translating gives CASSLHNEQFF. This chain uses TRBV5-1 with TRBJ2-1; D uncertain. The CDR3 runs 11 residues. The germline gives CDR1 SGHRS, CDR2 YFSETQ. V lost 2 bases to trimming and J lost 7 bases, with 4 bases between them.

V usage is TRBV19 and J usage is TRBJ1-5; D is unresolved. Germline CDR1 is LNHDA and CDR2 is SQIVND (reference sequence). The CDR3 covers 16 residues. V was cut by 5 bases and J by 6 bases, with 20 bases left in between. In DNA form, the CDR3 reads TGTGCCAGTAGTCCCCTGTCGGCAGGAGGAGGTCAGCCCCAGCATTTT. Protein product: CASSPLSAGGGQPQHF. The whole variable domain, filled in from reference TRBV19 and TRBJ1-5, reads DGGITQSPKYLFRKEGQNVTLSCEQNLNHDAMYWYRQDPGQGLRLIYYSQIVNDFQKGDIAEGYSVSREKKESFPLTVTSAQKNPTAFYLCASSPLSAGGGQPQHFGDGTRLSIL.

CDR3 protein: CASSLYGGNTEAFF. The CDR3 DNA reads as TGTGCCAGCAGCTTATATGGGGGGAACACTGAAGCTTTCTTT. The V call is TRBV7-9, the J call TRBJ1-1, with a weak D call TRBD1 (5 bases). Deletions cut 2 bases from V and 1 base from J, with 8 bases between. Germline V gene lookup returns CDR1 SEHNR and CDR2 FQNEAQ (reference sequence). This CDR3 has 14 amino acids.

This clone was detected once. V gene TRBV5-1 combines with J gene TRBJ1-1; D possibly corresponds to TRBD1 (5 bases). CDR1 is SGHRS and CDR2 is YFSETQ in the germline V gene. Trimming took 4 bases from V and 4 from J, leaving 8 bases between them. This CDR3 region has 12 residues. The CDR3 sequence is CASSTQGTEAFF. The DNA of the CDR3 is TGCGCCAGCAGCACTCAGGGCACTGAAGCTTTCTTT.

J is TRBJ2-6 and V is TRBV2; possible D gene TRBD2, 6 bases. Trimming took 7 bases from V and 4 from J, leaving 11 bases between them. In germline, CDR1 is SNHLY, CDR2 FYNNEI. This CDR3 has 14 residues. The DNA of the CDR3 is TGTGCCAGCATCCCGGGAGCGGGGGCCAACGTCCTGACTTTC. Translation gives CASIPGAGANVLTF. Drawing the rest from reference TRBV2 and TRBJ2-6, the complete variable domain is EPEVTQTPSHQVTQMGQEVILRCVPISNHLYFYWYRQILGQKVEFLVSFYNNEISEKSEIFDDQFSVERPDGSNFTLKIRSTKLEDSAMYFCASIPGAGANVLTFGAGSRLTVL.

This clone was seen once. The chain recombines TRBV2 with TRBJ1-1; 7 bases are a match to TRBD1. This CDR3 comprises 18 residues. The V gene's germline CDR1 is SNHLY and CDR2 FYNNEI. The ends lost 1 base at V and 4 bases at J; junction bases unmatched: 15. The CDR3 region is CASSEGMGRGRGTTEAFF. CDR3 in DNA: TGTGCCAGCAGTGAAGGTATGGGTAGGGGGCGCGGGACCACTGAAGCTTTCTTT. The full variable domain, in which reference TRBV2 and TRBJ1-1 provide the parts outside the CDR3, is EPEVTQTPSHQVTQMGQEVILRCVPISNHLYFYWYRQILGQKVEFLVSFYNNEISEKSEIFDDQFSVERPDGSNFTLKIRSTKLEDSAMYFCASSEGMGRGRGTTEAFFGQGTRLTVV.

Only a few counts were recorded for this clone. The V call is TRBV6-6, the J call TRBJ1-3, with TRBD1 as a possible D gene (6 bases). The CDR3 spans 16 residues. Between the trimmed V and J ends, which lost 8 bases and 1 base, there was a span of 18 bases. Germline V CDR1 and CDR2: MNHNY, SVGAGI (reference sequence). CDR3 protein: CASSTGHRTSGNTIYF. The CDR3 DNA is TGTGCCAGCTCGACAGGTCATAGAACGTCTGGAAACACCATATATTTT.